The 5 T cell receptor beta chains below all came from one sample that was sequenced in a study of blood T cell repertoires in COVID-19. Here immunoSEQ multiplex PCR was the method, and the copy in TCRdb shows in-frame clones only, minus some. Here the sample spans more than 100,000 clones, around 87% being singletons. Sequenced sample: peripheral blood. The receptors originated from a middle-aged man with active COVID-19.

The V and J genes are TRBV28 and TRBJ2-7; D is perhaps TRBD1 (5 bases). The CDR3 covers 14 residues. CDR1 and CDR2 from the germline V gene are MDHEN and SYDVKM. Trimming shortened V by 6 bases and J by 2 bases, and 14 bases separated the two germline ends. The CDR3 loop reads CASSPGQGPYEQYF. The CDR3 DNA follows: TGTGCCAGCAGCCCCGGGCAGGGCCCCTACGAGCAGTACTTC.

This clone was detected once. The J gene is TRBJ2-1, the V gene TRBV5-1; possibly TRBD2 for D (6 bases). Germline V gene lookup returns CDR1 SGHRS and CDR2 YFSETQ. V lost 5 bases and J lost 7, with 16 bases in between. This CDR3 region has 14 residues. The CDR3 sequence is CASREDPGGNEQFF. The CDR3 nucleotides are TGCGCCAGCAGGGAAGACCCCGGGGGAAATGAGCAGTTCTTC.

The J gene is TRBJ2-7, the V gene TRBV18, with a tentative D call TRBD2 (5 bases). V lost 2 bases to trimming and J lost 0 bases, with 23 bases between them. CDR1 is KGHSH and CDR2 is LQKENI in the germline V gene. CDR3 length equals 19 residues. This chain's CDR3 is CASSPIGKFGELTSYEQYF. The CDR3 nucleotides read TGTGCCAGCTCACCAATCGGCAAATTCGGGGAACTTACCTCCTACGAGCAGTACTTC.

V gene TRBV18 combines with J gene TRBJ1-1, with D maybe TRBD1 (5 bases). There are 14 residues in the CDR3. The germline gives CDR1 KGHSH, CDR2 LQKENI. With 3 bases removed from V and 1 base from J, the gap between germline ends came to 9 bases. CDR3 bases: TGTGCCAGCTCACCGTACACAGGGAACACTGAAGCTTTCTTT. This gives the protein CASSPYTGNTEAFF.

V is TRBV5-6 and J is TRBJ2-3; D is perhaps TRBD2 (7 bases). The germline V and J ends were trimmed by 2 bases and 2 bases, with 12 bases remaining between them. CDR3 length: 15 amino acids. CDR1 is SGHDT and CDR2 is YYEEEE in the germline V gene. In nucleotides, the CDR3 is TGTGCCAGCAGCTTTGGGGGGGCCATCACAGATACGCAGTATTTT. Translating gives CASSFGGAITDTQYF. The complete variable domain, with remaining parts taken from reference TRBV5-6 and TRBJ2-3, reads DAGVTQSPTHLIKTRGQQVTLRCSPKSGHDTVSWYQQALGQGPQFIFQYYEEEERQRGNFPDRFSGHQFPNYSSELNVNALLLGDSALYLCASSFGGAITDTQYFGPGTRLTVL.